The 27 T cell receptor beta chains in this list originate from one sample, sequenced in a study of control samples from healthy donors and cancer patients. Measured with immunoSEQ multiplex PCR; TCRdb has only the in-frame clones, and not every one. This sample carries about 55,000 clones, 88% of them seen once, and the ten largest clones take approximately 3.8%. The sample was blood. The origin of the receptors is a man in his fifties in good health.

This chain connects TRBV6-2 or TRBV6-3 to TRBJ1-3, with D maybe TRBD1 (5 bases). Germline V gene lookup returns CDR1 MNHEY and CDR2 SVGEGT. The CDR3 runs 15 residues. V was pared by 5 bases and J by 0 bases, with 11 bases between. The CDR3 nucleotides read TGTGCCAGCAGTCGCGGGGACCACTCTGGAAACACCATATATTTT. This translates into CASSRGDHSGNTIYF.

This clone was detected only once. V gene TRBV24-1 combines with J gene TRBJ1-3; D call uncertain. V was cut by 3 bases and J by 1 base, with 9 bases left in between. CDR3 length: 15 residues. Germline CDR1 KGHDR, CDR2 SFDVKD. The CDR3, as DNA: TGTGCCACCAGTGATCCCGGGAGGTCTGGAAACACCATATATTTT. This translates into CATSDPGRSGNTIYF.

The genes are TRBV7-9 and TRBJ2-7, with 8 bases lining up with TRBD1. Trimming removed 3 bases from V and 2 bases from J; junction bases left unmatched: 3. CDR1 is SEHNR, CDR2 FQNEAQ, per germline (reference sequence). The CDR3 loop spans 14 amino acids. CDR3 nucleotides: TGTGCCAGCAGCTTTGCACAGGGGGCCTACGAGCAGTACTTC. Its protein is CASSFAQGAYEQYF. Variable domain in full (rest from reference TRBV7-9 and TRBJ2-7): DTGVSQNPRHKITKRGQNVTFRCDPISEHNRLYWYRQTLGQGPEFLTYFQNEAQLEKSRLLSDRFSAERPKGSFSTLEIQRTEQGDSAMYLCASSFAQGAYEQYFGPGTRLTVT.

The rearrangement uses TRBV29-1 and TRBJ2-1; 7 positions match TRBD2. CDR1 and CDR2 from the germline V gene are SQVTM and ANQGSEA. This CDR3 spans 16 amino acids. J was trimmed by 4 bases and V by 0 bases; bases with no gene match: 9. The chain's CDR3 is CSVEDPGLAAYNEQFF. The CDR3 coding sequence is TGCAGCGTTGAAGATCCGGGGCTAGCGGCTTACAATGAGCAGTTCTTC.

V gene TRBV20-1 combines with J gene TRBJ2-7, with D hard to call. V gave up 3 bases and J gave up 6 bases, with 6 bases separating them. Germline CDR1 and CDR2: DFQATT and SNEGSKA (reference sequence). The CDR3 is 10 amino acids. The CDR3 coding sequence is TGCAGTGCTAGTTTAACCGAGCAGTACTTC. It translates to CSASLTEQYF.

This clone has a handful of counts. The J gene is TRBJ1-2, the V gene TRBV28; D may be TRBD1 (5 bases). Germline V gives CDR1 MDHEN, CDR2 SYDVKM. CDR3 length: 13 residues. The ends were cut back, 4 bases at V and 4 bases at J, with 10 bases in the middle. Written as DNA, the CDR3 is TGTGCCAGCAGTTCCGACAGCGCCTATGGCTACACCTTC. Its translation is CASSSDSAYGYTF.

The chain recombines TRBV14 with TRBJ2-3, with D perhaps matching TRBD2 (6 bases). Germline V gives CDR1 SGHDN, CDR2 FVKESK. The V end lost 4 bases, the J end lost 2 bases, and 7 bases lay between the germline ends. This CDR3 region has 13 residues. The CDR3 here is CASSLGLTDTQYF. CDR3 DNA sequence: TGTGCCAGCAGCCTGGGACTCACAGATACGCAGTATTTT.

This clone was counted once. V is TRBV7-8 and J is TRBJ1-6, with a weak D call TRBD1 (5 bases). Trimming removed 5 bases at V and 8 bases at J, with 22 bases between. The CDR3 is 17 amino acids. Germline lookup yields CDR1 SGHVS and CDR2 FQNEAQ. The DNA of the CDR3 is TGTGCCAGCAGCCTGAGGGGATTGGACCTTTTTCATTCACCCCTCCACTTT. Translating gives CASSLRGLDLFHSPLHF.

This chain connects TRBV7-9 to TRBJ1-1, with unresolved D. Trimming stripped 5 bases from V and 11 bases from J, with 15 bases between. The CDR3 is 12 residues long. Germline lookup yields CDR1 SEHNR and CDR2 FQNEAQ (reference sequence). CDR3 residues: CASSTDRLGAFF. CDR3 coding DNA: TGTGCCAGCAGCACGGACCGTTTGGGGGCTTTCTTT.

CDR3 sequence reads: CASSDSHNEQFF. In DNA, the CDR3 is TGTGCCAGCAGTGACAGCCACAATGAGCAGTTCTTC. The V gene is TRBV6-2 or TRBV6-3, the J gene TRBJ2-1, with D perhaps matching TRBD1 (5 bases). The CDR3 length is 12 residues. With 5 bases removed from V and 5 bases from J, the gap between germline ends came to 7 bases. Germline lookup yields CDR1 MNHEY and CDR2 SVGEGT.

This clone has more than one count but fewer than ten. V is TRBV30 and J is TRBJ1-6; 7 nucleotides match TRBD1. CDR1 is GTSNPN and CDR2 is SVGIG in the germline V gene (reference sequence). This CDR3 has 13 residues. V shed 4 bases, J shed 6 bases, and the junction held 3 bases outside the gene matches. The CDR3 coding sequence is TGTGCCTGGACCCGGGACAGTAATTCACCCCTCCACTTT. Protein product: CAWTRDSNSPLHF.

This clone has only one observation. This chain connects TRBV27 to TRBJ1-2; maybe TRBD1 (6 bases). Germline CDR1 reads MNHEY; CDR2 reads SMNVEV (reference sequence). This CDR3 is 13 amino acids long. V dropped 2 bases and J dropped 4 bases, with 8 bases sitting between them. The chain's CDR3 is CASSLGGFYGYTF. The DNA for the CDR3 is TGTGCCAGCAGTTTAGGGGGCTTCTATGGCTACACCTTC.

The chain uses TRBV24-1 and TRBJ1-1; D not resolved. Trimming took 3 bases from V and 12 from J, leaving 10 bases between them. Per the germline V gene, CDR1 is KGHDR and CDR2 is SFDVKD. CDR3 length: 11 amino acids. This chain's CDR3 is CATSDLVFTFF. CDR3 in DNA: TGTGCCACCAGTGATCTAGTTTTCACTTTCTTT.

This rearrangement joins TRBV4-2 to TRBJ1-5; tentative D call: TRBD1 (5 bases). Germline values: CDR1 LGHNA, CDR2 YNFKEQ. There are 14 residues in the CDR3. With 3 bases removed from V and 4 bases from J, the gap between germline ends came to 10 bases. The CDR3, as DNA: TGTGCCAGCAGCCACGTTGGGGGAAATCAGCCCCAGCATTTT. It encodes CASSHVGGNQPQHF.

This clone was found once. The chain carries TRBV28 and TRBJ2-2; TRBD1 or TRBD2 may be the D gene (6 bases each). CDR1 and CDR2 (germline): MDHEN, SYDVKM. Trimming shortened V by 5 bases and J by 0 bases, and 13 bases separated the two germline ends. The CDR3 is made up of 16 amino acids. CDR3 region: CASSPWGAANTGELFF. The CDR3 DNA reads TGTGCCAGCAGTCCCTGGGGGGCTGCGAACACCGGGGAGCTGTTTTTT.

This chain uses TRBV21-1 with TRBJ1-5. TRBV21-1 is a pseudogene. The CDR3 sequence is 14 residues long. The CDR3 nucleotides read TGTGCCACCCCATCGGGGACTGATAACCAGCCCCAGCATTTT. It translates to CATPSGTDNQPQHF.

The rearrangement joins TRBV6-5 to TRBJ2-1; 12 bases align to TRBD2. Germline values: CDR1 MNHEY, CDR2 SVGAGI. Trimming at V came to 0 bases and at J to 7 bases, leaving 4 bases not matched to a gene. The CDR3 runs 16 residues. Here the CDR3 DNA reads TGTGCCAGCAGTTACTCACTAGCGGGAGGAGGTAATGAGCAGTTCTTC. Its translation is CASSYSLAGGGNEQFF.

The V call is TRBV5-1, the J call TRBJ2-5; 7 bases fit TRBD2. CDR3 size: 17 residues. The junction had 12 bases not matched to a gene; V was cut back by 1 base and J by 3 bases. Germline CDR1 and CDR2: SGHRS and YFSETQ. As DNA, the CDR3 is TGCGCCAGCAGCTTGTATGGGTGGGGGACTACTGAAGAGACCCAGTACTTC. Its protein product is CASSLYGWGTTEETQYF.

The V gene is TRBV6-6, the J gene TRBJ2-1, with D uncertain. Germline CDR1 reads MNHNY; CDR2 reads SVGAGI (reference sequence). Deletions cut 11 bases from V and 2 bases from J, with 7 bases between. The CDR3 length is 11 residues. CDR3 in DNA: TGTGCCTCGTATGCCTACAATGAGCAGTTCTTC. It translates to CASYAYNEQFF.

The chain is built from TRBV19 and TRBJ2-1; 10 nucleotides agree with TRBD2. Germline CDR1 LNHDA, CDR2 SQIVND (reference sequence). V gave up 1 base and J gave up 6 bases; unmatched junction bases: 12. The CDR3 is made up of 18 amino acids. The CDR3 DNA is TGTGCCAGTAGTATAGCTTGGCTAGCGGGAGCAGAACCCAATGAGCAGTTCTTC. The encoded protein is CASSIAWLAGAEPNEQFF.

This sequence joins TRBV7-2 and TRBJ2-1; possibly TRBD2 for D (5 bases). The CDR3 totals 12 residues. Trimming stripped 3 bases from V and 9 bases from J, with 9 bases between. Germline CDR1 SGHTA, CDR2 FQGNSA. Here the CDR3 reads CASSFIGVEQFF. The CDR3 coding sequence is TGTGCCAGCAGCTTTATCGGGGTTGAGCAGTTCTTC.

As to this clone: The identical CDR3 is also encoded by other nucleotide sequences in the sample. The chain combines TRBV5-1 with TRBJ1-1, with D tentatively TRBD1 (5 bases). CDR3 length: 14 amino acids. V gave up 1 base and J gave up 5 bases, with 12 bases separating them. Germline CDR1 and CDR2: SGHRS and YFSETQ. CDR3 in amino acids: CASSLSQGSTEAFF. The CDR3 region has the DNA TGCGCCAGCAGCTTGAGCCAGGGATCGACTGAAGCTTTCTTT.

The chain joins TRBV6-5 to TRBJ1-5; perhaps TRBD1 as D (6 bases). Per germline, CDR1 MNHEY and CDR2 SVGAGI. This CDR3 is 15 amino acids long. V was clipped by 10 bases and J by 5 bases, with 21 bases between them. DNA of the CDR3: TGTGCCACCAGCCTACAGGGTGGGTCTGATCAGCCCCAGCATTTT. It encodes CATSLQGGSDQPQHF.

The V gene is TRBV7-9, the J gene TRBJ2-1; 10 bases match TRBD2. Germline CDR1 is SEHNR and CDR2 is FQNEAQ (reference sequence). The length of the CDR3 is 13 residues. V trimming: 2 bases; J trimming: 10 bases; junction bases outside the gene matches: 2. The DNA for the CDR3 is TGTGCCAGCAGCTTACCGGGACTAGCGGAGCAGTTCTTC. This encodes CASSLPGLAEQFF.

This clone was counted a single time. Here the CDR3 reads CASTRESTDTQYF. The CDR3 region has the DNA TGTGCCAGCACACGGGAATCCACAGATACGCAGTATTTT. The chain recombines TRBV4-2 with TRBJ2-3; the D gene is possibly TRBD2 (5 bases). Trimming removed 7 bases at V and 2 bases at J, with 10 bases between. CDR1 and CDR2 (germline): LGHNA, YNFKEQ. The CDR3 spans 13 residues.

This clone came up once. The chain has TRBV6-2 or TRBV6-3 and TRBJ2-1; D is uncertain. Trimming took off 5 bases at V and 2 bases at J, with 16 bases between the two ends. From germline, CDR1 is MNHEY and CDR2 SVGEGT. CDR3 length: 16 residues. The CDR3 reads CASSRRNTETYNEQFF. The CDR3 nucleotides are TGTGCCAGCAGTCGACGTAACACCGAAACCTACAATGAGCAGTTCTTC.

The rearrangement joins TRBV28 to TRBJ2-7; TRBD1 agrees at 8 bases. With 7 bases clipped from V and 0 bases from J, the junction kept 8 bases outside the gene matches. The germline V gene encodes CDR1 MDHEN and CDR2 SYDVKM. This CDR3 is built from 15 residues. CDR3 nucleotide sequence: TGTGCCAGCATGGGCGCGGACAGGGACTCCTACGAGCAGTACTTC. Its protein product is CASMGADRDSYEQYF.